Described below is a single T cell receptor beta chain sequence and its context. Its antigen is unknown. Autoimmune disease history or systemic immunosuppression led to patients being barred. Blood samples were obtained at baseline, cycle 4 day 1, and cycle 7 day 1. The data stem from a study of OX40 agonist ivuxolimab in advanced cancers. About the study: At 0.01 to 10 mg/kg, ivuxolimab was administered intravenously to patients every 2 weeks.

General study points: At doses 0.1 to 3.0 mg/kg, CD4+ and CD8+ clones expanded.

Here immunoSEQ multiplex PCR was the method, and the copy in TCRdb shows in-frame clones only, minus some. The data contain around 62,000 clones, nearly 90% of them singletons. This TCR came from an adult with an advanced solid tumor such as melanoma, head and neck, liver or kidney cancer. Sequences were derived from CD4+ or CD8+ T cells sorted from blood, sampled in a trial of the OX40 agonist ivuxolimab.

The CDR3, as DNA: TGTGCCAGCAGCCTTCAGTCTCGGGGTACCTACGAGCAGTACTTC. Translated: CASSLQSRGTYEQYF. The chain combines TRBV7-6 with TRBJ2-7; D perhaps matches TRBD2 (5 bases). The CDR3 consists of 15 residues. CDR1 is SGHVS and CDR2 is FNYEAQ in the germline V gene. V shed 5 bases and J shed 2 bases, with 16 bases lying between them.